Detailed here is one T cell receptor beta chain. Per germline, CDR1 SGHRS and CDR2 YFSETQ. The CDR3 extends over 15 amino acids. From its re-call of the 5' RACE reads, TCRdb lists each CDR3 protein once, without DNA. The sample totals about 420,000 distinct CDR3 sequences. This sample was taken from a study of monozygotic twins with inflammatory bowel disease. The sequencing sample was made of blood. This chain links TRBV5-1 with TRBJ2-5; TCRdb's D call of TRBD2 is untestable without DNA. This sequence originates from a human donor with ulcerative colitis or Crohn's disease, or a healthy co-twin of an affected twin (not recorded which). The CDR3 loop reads CASSPTGTRGETQYF. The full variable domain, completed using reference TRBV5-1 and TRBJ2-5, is KAGVTQTPRYLIKTRGQQVTLSCSPISGHRSVSWYQQTPGQGLQFLFEYFSETQRNKGNFPGRFSGRQFSNSRSEMNVSTLELGDSALYLCASSPTGTRGETQYFGPGTRLLVL.